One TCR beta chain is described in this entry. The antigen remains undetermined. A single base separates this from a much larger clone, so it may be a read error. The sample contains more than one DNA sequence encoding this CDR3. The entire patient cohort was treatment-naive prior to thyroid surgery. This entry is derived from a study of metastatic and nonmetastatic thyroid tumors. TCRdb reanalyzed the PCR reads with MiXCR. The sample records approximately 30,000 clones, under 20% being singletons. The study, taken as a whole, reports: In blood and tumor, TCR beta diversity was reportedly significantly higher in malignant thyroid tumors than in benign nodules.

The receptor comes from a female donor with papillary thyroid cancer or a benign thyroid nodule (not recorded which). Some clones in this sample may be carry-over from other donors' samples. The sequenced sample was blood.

CDR3 residues: CSVERTGGEQYF. The CDR3 DNA reads as TGCAGCGTTGAGCGTACTGGAGGCGAGCAGTACTTC. The V and J genes are TRBV29-1 and TRBJ2-7; TRBD2 is a possible D gene (5 bases). Deletions cut 3 bases from V and 6 bases from J, with 12 bases between. Germline CDR1 reads SQVTM; CDR2 reads ANQGSEA. The CDR3 length is 12 residues.